These T cell receptor beta chains were read from a single sample in a study of blood T cell repertoires in COVID-19. The table came from immunoSEQ multiplex PCR; TCRdb's copy has only in-frame clones and leaves some out. The data show some 340,000 clones, 85% seen once. The sample was peripheral blood. The receptors derive from a woman aged 18-30 years with acute or convalescent COVID-19. Each CDR3 is given with its conserved first and last residue. The order of the fields is clone size, J gene, V gene, D gene, CDR3 DNA, CDR3 protein. The D gene is left open where the match is weak. Part of the rows lack a size; the others show once, few, many or a class for expanded clones.

NA,TRBJ1-6,TRBV19,NA,TGTGCCAGTAGTATAGCACAGGGAAGATCACCCCTCCACTTT,CASSIAQGRSPLHF
NA,TRBJ2-7,TRBV7-2,TRBD2,TGTGCCAGCCAGCCTCCGGGACTAGCGGGGGGCTCCTACGAGCAGTACTTC,CASQPPGLAGGSYEQYF
NA,TRBJ2-3,TRBV4-2,TRBD2,TGTGCCAGCAGCCCCCGGGGGGGCGCAGATACGCAGTATTTT,CASSPRGGADTQYF
NA,TRBJ2-3,TRBV24-1,NA,TGTGCCACCAGTGATTTGCGGACAACCAGCACAGATACGCAGTATTTT,CATSDLRTTSTDTQYF
NA,TRBJ2-7,TRBV14,TRBD1,TGTGCCAGCAGTCGTGACAGGGGGCGGATTTCCTACGAGCAGTACTTC,CASSRDRGRISYEQYF
NA,TRBJ1-2,TRBV24-1,TRBD1,TGTGCCACCCAGGACAGGGTCTATGGCTACACCTTC,CATQDRVYGYTF
NA,TRBJ1-2,TRBV5-6,NA,TGTGCCAGCAGCCCTCGAGTAGGGGCACATGGCTACACCTTC,CASSPRVGAHGYTF
NA,TRBJ2-2,TRBV10-3,TRBD2,TGTGCCATCAGTGAGTCGGGAGGGTTTGCGAACACCGGGGAGCTGTTTTTT,CAISESGGFANTGELFF
once,TRBJ1-4,TRBV6-1,NA,TGTGCCAGCAGTGAACGTAAGACTCCAACTAATGAAAAACTGTTTTTT,CASSERKTPTNEKLFF
NA,TRBJ1-1,TRBV30,NA,TGTGCCGGTAGCAGGGGCGAGAACACTGAAGCTTTCTTT,CAGSRGENTEAFF
many,TRBJ1-2,TRBV29-1,NA,TGCAGCGTTGGAACTAGGGACATGAACTATGGCTACACCTTC,CSVGTRDMNYGYTF
NA,TRBJ1-5,TRBV24-1,NA,TGTGCCACCAGTGCCCGGGGGGGCAGCCCCCAGCATTTT,CATSARGGSPQHF
NA,TRBJ1-5,TRBV6-5,NA,TGTGCCAGCAGCCGAAGAACCGACAGTCCGCGGCCCCAGCATTTT,CASSRRTDSPRPQHF
NA,TRBJ2-7,TRBV25-1,NA,TGTGCCAGCACGACTCCCCGCAACGAGCAGTACTTC,CASTTPRNEQYF
NA,TRBJ1-1,TRBV9,NA,TGTGCCAGCAGGGGAACAGGGACAAACACTGAAGCTTTCTTT,CASRGTGTNTEAFF
NA,TRBJ2-1,TRBV7-2,TRBD1,TGTGCCAGCAGCTCGACAGGGGCGCGATACAATGAGCAGTTCTTC,CASSSTGARYNEQFF
NA,TRBJ2-5,TRBV29-1,NA,TGCAGCGTTGAGAGGCAACAAGAGACCCAGTACTTC,CSVERQQETQYF
NA,TRBJ2-1,TRBV2,TRBD2,TGTGCCAGCAGGGGAGGGAATGAGCAGTTCTTC,CASRGGNEQFF
NA,TRBJ1-4,TRBV19,TRBD1,TGTGCCAGTAGAGAGACAGGGAGACGGGCTAATGAAAAACTGTTTTTT,CASRETGRRANEKLFF
NA,TRBJ1-1,TRBV6-6,TRBD1,TGTGCCAGCAGCCCAGCACAGGGGACTGAAGCTTTCTTT,CASSPAQGTEAFF
NA,TRBJ1-5,TRBV30,NA,TGTGCCTGGAGTGAAGGAGCTACCCTCCTTTATCAGCCCCAGCATTTT,CAWSEGATLLYQPQHF
NA,TRBJ1-4,TRBV6-5,TRBD1,TGTGCCAGCAGGGACAGGGCAACTAATGAAAAACTGTTTTTT,CASRDRATNEKLFF
once,TRBJ2-5,TRBV7-9,TRBD2,TGTGCCAGCAGCTTTCCTTCCTTAGGGGAGCGGGGACCCCTAGGGACCCAGTACTTC,CASSFPSLGERGPLGTQYF
NA,TRBJ2-5,TRBV19,NA,TGTGCCAGTAGTTCCCGCAGGGGTGGGGAGACCCAGTACTTC,CASSSRRGGETQYF
NA,TRBJ2-7,TRBV20-1,TRBD2,TGCAGTGCTAGTTCCCCGGGGGGTACCTACGAGCAGTACTTC,CSASSPGGTYEQYF
NA,TRBJ1-1,TRBV11-2,NA,TGTGCCAGCAGTCCCCCTGAGTCTACCAACACTGAAGCTTTCTTT,CASSPPESTNTEAFF
NA,TRBJ2-6,TRBV10-3,NA,TGTGCCATCAGTGAGTTAGCAGCCAGCTCTGGGGCCAACGTCCTGACTTTC,CAISELAASSGANVLTF
NA,TRBJ1-1,TRBV19,NA,TGTGCCAGTAGTATAGGGAGGGGTTTACAGAACACTGAAGCTTTCTTT,CASSIGRGLQNTEAFF
NA,TRBJ1-1,TRBV2,TRBD1,TGTGCCAGCAGTCCGGGACAGGGGTTGGAAGCTTTCTTT,CASSPGQGLEAFF
NA,TRBJ2-7,TRBV10-2,TRBD2,TGCGCCACAACTCCTAGCGGGAGGGCCTACGAGCAGTACTTC,CATTPSGRAYEQYF
NA,TRBJ1-5,TRBV7-2,NA,TGTGCCAGCAGCTTAACTAGTGGCAATCAGCCCCAGCATTTT,CASSLTSGNQPQHF
NA,TRBJ2-1,TRBV6-5,NA,TGTGCCAGCCCGCCCTTACGGGAGTTGTCCTATGAGCAGTTCTTC,CASPPLRELSYEQFF
once,TRBJ1-5,TRBV28,NA,TGTGCCAGCAGTTTAAATTTCCGGAATCAGCCCCAGCATTTT,CASSLNFRNQPQHF
NA,TRBJ2-7,TRBV9,TRBD1,TGTGCCAGCAGCCAGACTCACAGGACAGGGAACGAGCAGTACTTC,CASSQTHRTGNEQYF
NA,TRBJ1-2,TRBV5-1,TRBD1,TGCGCCAGCAGCTCGGAAACAGGGGTTGGCTACACCTTC,CASSSETGVGYTF
NA,TRBJ2-1,TRBV10-3,NA,TGTGCCATCACGAATCAGGCGGGGAGCTCCTACAATGAGCAGTTCTTC,CAITNQAGSSYNEQFF
once,TRBJ2-1,TRBV27,NA,TGTGCCACCACCGACGGGAGCTCCTACAATGAGCAGTTCTTC,CATTDGSSYNEQFF
NA,TRBJ2-5,TRBV28,TRBD2,TGTGCCATCAGAATAGCGGGGTCGGGGGAGACCCAGTACTTC,CAIRIAGSGETQYF
NA,TRBJ2-5,TRBV11-2,TRBD1,TGTGCCAGCAGCTTGGACAGGCTAGAGACCCAGTACTTC,CASSLDRLETQYF
NA,TRBJ2-7,TRBV19,TRBD1,TGTGCCAGTAGTATAGGGTGGGAGACAGGGGCCTACGAGCAGTACTTC,CASSIGWETGAYEQYF
NA,TRBJ1-2,TRBV25-1,NA,TGTGCCAGCAGTGAACAGGGATTTAGGGATGGCTACACCTTC,CASSEQGFRDGYTF
NA,TRBJ2-7,TRBV28,NA,TGTGCCAGCACCGCTCAGAGTGAGGGTTACGAGCAGTACTTC,CASTAQSEGYEQYF
NA,TRBJ1-4,TRBV2,NA,TGTGCCAGCAGCGTCGGGTGGCGGTGGGAAAAACTGTTTTTT,CASSVGWRWEKLFF
NA,TRBJ1-1,TRBV28,NA,TGTGCCAGCAGTTCAGGGGACCTTAAGAACACTGAAGCTTTCTTT,CASSSGDLKNTEAFF
NA,TRBJ2-7,TRBV2,NA,TGTGCCAGCAGTGAACCGCGCCCCGGAGGCTCCTACGAGCAGTACTTC,CASSEPRPGGSYEQYF